One and the same sample provided the 25 T cell receptor beta chains below, sequenced in a study of blood T cell repertoires in COVID-19. Only in-frame clones appear in the TCRdb table, and some are missing; sequencing was by immunoSEQ multiplex PCR. The table includes hundreds of thousands of clones, about 90% detected once. The material sequenced was PBMCs or T cells enriched from blood (not recorded which). The receptors stem from a woman in her forties or fifties with acute COVID-19.

This rearrangement joins TRBV9 to TRBJ2-5; no definite D call. V was cut by 4 bases and J by 0 bases, with 16 bases left in between. The CDR3 runs to 16 residues. The germline V gene encodes CDR1 SGDLS and CDR2 YYNGEE. The CDR3 reads CASSPAGRVNQETQYF. CDR3 bases: TGTGCCAGCAGCCCCGCCGGTAGAGTGAACCAAGAGACCCAGTACTTC. Full variable domain (missing parts from reference TRBV9 and TRBJ2-5): DSGVTQTPKHLITATGQRVTLRCSPRSGDLSVYWYQQSLDQGLQFLIQYYNGEERAKGNILERFSAQQFPDLHSELNLSSLELGDSALYFCASSPAGRVNQETQYFGPGTRLLVL.

The CDR3 sequence: CASSPGQGVDTEAFF. The CDR3 DNA sequence: TGTGCCAGCAGTCCCGGACAGGGAGTGGACACTGAAGCTTTCTTT. The chain has TRBV6-6 and TRBJ1-1; 8 bases agree with TRBD1. CDR1 MNHNY and CDR2 SVGAGI come from the germline V gene (reference sequence). The CDR3 length is 15 residues. The V gene end was trimmed by 5 bases and the J gene end by 3 bases; junction bases not matched to a gene: 8.

The chain has TRBV30 and TRBJ1-2; weak D call: TRBD1 (5 bases). Per the germline V gene, CDR1 is GTSNPN and CDR2 is SVGIG (reference sequence). CDR3 length: 17 amino acids. Trimming left V 2 bases short and J 4 bases short, with 23 bases between. The CDR3 is CAWSLKFRRQRSYGYTF. The CDR3, as DNA: TGTGCCTGGAGTCTTAAGTTTAGGAGACAGCGTTCCTATGGCTACACCTTC.

The chain recombines TRBV3-1 (or the pseudogene TRBV3-2) with TRBJ1-6, with 11 bases identical to TRBD1. The germline gives CDR1 LGHDT, CDR2 YNNKEL (reference sequence). The CDR3 is 18 residues long. The J segment lost 2 bases and the V segment lost 3 bases, leaving 6 bases of the junction unmatched. The CDR3 is CASSQGPGQGAYNSPLHF. DNA of the CDR3: TGTGCCAGCAGCCAGGGACCGGGACAGGGGGCCTATAATTCACCCCTCCACTTT.

This chain connects TRBV7-3 to TRBJ2-1; possibly TRBD1 for D (6 bases). This CDR3 is built from 12 residues. V lost 4 bases and J 13 bases, leaving 14 bases between the germline ends. Germline V gives CDR1 SGHTA, CDR2 FQGTGA. The CDR3 region has the DNA TGTGCCAGCAGCTCCCAGGGGAACTCACAGTTCTTC. Amino acid sequence: CASSSQGNSQFF.

This chain links TRBV24-1 with TRBJ2-1, with 12 nucleotides matching TRBD2. This CDR3 has 16 residues. Germline V lookup: CDR1 KGHDR, CDR2 SFDVKD. Unmatched junction bases numbered 7, after V lost 4 bases and J lost 7 bases. The CDR3, as DNA: TGTGCCACCAGTGAGCGTGGACTAGCGGGAACAAATGAGCAGTTCTTC. Protein product: CATSERGLAGTNEQFF.

The rearrangement joins TRBV28 to TRBJ1-2; a weak D match, TRBD1 (5 bases). Trimming shortened V by 8 bases and J by 4 bases, and 14 bases separated the two germline ends. Looked up from germline, CDR1 is MDHEN and CDR2 is SYDVKM. The CDR3 sequence is 13 residues long. CDR3 DNA sequence: TGTGCCAGCGCCCCGGGTGGGGCCTATGGCTACACCTTC. Its protein product is CASAPGGAYGYTF.

The CDR3 DNA reads TGTGCCAGCAGTTTTGAGGGACTCCTAGTCACCTTC. It is translated as CASSFEGLLVTF. The gene calls are TRBV12-3 or TRBV12-4 and TRBJ1-2, with D maybe TRBD1 (5 bases). The V and J ends lost 3 bases and 13 bases respectively, with 15 bases between them. This CDR3 has 12 residues.

CDR3 sequence: CASSWDRVGEKLFF. Written as DNA, the CDR3 is TGCGCCAGCAGCTGGGACAGAGTAGGGGAAAAACTGTTTTTT. The genes are TRBV5-1 and TRBJ1-4, with 7 bases that match TRBD1. The CDR3 spans 14 residues. Germline V gene sequence: CDR1 SGHRS, CDR2 YFSETQ. Unmatched junction bases numbered 7, after V lost 3 bases and J lost 8 bases.

The chain is built from TRBV24-1 and TRBJ2-1; 11 bases fit TRBD2. Germline CDR1 reads KGHDR; CDR2 reads SFDVKD. The CDR3 is made up of 15 amino acids. J gave up 7 bases and V 5 bases, and 6 bases lay outside the gene matches. Written as DNA, the CDR3 is TGTGCCACCAGTGTAGCGGGAGGGCCGGAGAATGAGCAGTTCTTC. Translation: CATSVAGGPENEQFF.

The CDR3 region is CASKNLQGSIGYTF. In DNA, the CDR3 is TGTGCCAGCAAGAATTTACAGGGCTCGATTGGCTACACCTTC. V usage is TRBV27 and J usage is TRBJ1-2; perhaps TRBD1 as D (6 bases). CDR1 and CDR2 from the germline V gene are MNHEY and SMNVEV (reference sequence). The CDR3 consists of 14 residues. The ends were cut back, 7 bases at V and 7 bases at J, with 19 bases in the middle.

The chain uses TRBV4-3 and TRBJ2-5, with D maybe TRBD2 (6 bases). The V gene lost 0 bases and the J gene lost 5 bases, with 13 bases spanning the gap. Germline CDR1 is LGHNA and CDR2 is YSLEER. The CDR3 runs to 15 residues. The CDR3 region has the DNA TGCGCCAGCAGCCAAGAAAGAGGAGGGGCCGAGACCCAGTACTTC. Amino acid sequence: CASSQERGGAETQYF.

The chain couples TRBV19 to TRBJ1-1; TRBD1 might be the D (6 bases). V gave up 5 bases and J gave up 8 bases, with 12 bases separating them. This CDR3 has 12 residues. Per the germline V gene, CDR1 is LNHDA and CDR2 is SQIVND (reference sequence). CDR3 nucleotide sequence: TGTGCCAGTAGTTTGGGGGGGCGCGAAGCTTTCTTT. Residues: CASSLGGREAFF.

The genes are TRBV6-2 or TRBV6-3 and TRBJ1-5, with D maybe TRBD1 (6 bases). The CDR3 consists of 19 residues. Germline assignment: CDR1 MNHEY and CDR2 SVGEGT. The ends were cut back, 2 bases at V and 0 bases at J, with 20 bases in the middle. Here the CDR3 reads CASSYVSGVPLYSNQPQHF. CDR3 nucleotides: TGTGCCAGCAGTTACGTTTCAGGGGTCCCCCTCTATAGCAATCAGCCCCAGCATTTT.

The V gene is TRBV2, the J gene TRBJ2-1; weak D call: TRBD2 (5 bases). The germline gives CDR1 SNHLY, CDR2 FYNNEI. The CDR3 has 16 amino acids. Between the trimmed V and J ends, which lost 2 bases and 4 bases, there was a span of 15 bases. CDR3 in amino acids: CASSERYIWRYNEQFF. CDR3 bases: TGTGCCAGCAGTGAACGCTACATATGGAGGTACAATGAGCAGTTCTTC.

The J gene is TRBJ1-3, the V gene TRBV10-1, with TRBD1 identical over 9 bases. This CDR3 contains 14 residues. Trimming at V came to 5 bases and at J to 4 bases, leaving 3 bases not matched to a gene. Germline V gene sequence: CDR1 WNHNN, CDR2 SYGVQD (reference sequence). The CDR3 here is CASSRDREGNTIYF. The CDR3 coding sequence is TGCGCCAGCAGTCGGGACAGGGAGGGAAACACCATATATTTT.

The chain couples TRBV4-1 to TRBJ2-7; 8 bases agree with TRBD2. Germline CDR1 MGHRA, CDR2 YSYEKL. V shed 4 bases and J 1 base; nucleotides not matched to a gene: 12. CDR3 size: 17 residues. CDR3 region: CASSPNPLGLASYEQYF. The DNA of the CDR3 is TGCGCCAGCAGCCCAAACCCCCTCGGACTAGCTTCCTACGAGCAGTACTTC.

This chain connects TRBV5-5 to TRBJ1-4, with 10 nucleotides matching TRBD1. J was trimmed by 8 bases and V by 5 bases; bases with no gene match: 9. CDR1 SGHKS and CDR2 YYEKEE come from the germline V gene (reference sequence). The CDR3 has 15 amino acids. The CDR3 sequence is CASRAGTGVAEKLFF. For the CDR3, the DNA is TGTGCCAGCAGGGCCGGGACAGGGGTAGCGGAAAAACTGTTTTTT.

V and J are TRBV12-3 or TRBV12-4 and TRBJ1-1; no reliable D call. The ends were cut back, 0 bases at V and 7 bases at J, with 9 bases in the middle. This CDR3 contains 13 residues. The CDR3 reads CASSLAARSEAFF. CDR3 DNA sequence: TGTGCCAGCAGTTTAGCGGCCCGGAGTGAAGCTTTCTTT.

This chain uses TRBV28 with TRBJ1-5; 12 nucleotides agree with TRBD1. After removal of 5 bases from V and 3 bases from J, the junction contained 8 bases not matched to a gene. Germline CDR1 is MDHEN and CDR2 is SYDVKM. The CDR3 totals 17 residues. This CDR3 reads CASSTSGTGGLNQPQHF. As DNA, the CDR3 is TGTGCCAGCAGTACCTCCGGGACAGGGGGCCTCAATCAGCCCCAGCATTTT.

This rearrangement joins TRBV7-2 to TRBJ1-5; no reliable D call. V was pared by 1 base and J by 0 bases, with 13 bases between. The CDR3 contains 17 residues. Per the germline V gene, CDR1 is SGHTA and CDR2 is FQGNSA. CDR3 nucleotides: TGTGCCAGCAGCTTAGTGTCGAGGAGTTATAGCAATCAGCCCCAGCATTTT. Protein product: CASSLVSRSYSNQPQHF. Together with reference TRBV7-2 and TRBJ1-5, the CDR3 gives the full variable domain: GAGVSQSPSNKVTEKGKDVELRCDPISGHTALYWYRQSLGQGLEFLIYFQGNSAPDKSGLPSDRFSAERTGGSVSTLTIQRTQQEDSAVYLCASSLVSRSYSNQPQHFGDGTRLSIL.

The V call is TRBV4-2, the J call TRBJ2-1; 9 nucleotides match TRBD2. Germline V gene sequence: CDR1 LGHNA, CDR2 YNFKEQ. V lost 3 bases and J lost 2; bases outside the gene matches: 8. The CDR3 loop spans 17 amino acids. This CDR3 reads CASSHGNLAGTYNEQFF. The DNA of the CDR3 is TGTGCCAGCAGCCATGGGAATCTAGCGGGAACCTACAATGAGCAGTTCTTC.

The chain carries TRBV28 and TRBJ2-1, with D maybe TRBD1 (6 bases). The CDR3 runs to 21 residues. Germline CDR1 and CDR2: MDHEN and SYDVKM. V lost 4 bases and J 0 bases, leaving 28 bases between the germline ends. The CDR3 DNA sequence: TGTGCCAGCAGTTCCCGCCTCAGAGGGGGTCAGGGCCGGGCCTCCTACAATGAGCAGTTCTTC. Translation: CASSSRLRGGQGRASYNEQFF.

This chain connects TRBV27 to TRBJ2-7; 8 bases map to TRBD2. With 6 bases clipped from V and 1 base from J, the junction kept 8 bases outside the gene matches. Per germline, CDR1 MNHEY and CDR2 SMNVEV (reference sequence). The CDR3 extends over 15 amino acids. DNA of the CDR3: TGTGCCAGCAGACGGACTAGCAGGGAATCCTACGAGCAGTACTTC. Protein product: CASRRTSRESYEQYF.

This chain joins TRBV6-5 and TRBJ2-2; 7 nucleotides agree with TRBD2. The CDR3 is 14 residues long. Germline CDR1 MNHEY, CDR2 SVGAGI. The ends lost 7 bases at V and 5 bases at J; junction bases unmatched: 7. CDR3 sequence: CASNGAGVTGELFF. The CDR3 nucleotides are TGTGCCAGCAACGGTGCGGGAGTTACCGGGGAGCTGTTTTTT.